This TCR beta chain stems from a study of cytomegalovirus exposure and HLA in healthy donors. On the study more broadly: Earlier sequencing of some 170 million T cells yielded 95 million to 120 million unique TCR beta sequences. Study-wide points: A missense variant in DCLRE1C was later tied to TCR beta V- and J-gene trimming.

This PCR relied on a set of 60 Vbeta primers and 13 Jbeta primers. TCRdb's copy holds only in-frame clones and misses some; the assay was immunoSEQ multiplex PCR. Altogether 99,000 or so clones are present, 69% being singletons, with the ten largest covering 2.5% to 3.5%. Worth noting for this clone: Antigen unknown.

The V gene end was trimmed by 0 bases and the J gene end by 9 bases; junction bases not matched to a gene: 12. The germline V gene encodes CDR1 LGHNA and CDR2 YSLEER. The CDR3 covers 16 residues. Sequenced material: PBMCs. The TCR sequence derives from a man in his thirties or forties in good health and CMV-seronegative. V and J are TRBV4-3 and TRBJ2-5; 8 nucleotides agree with TRBD2. The CDR3 loop is CASSQEPGRAGEAQYF. Here the CDR3 DNA reads TGCGCCAGCAGCCAAGAACCCGGGAGGGCCGGGGAGGCCCAGTACTTC.